A single sample is the source of the 10 T cell receptor beta chains below, sequenced in a study of T cells in Graves' hyperthyroidism and ophthalmopathy. RNA transcripts provided the source from which TCR beta CDR3 regions were amplified. The HTBI primer set drove a first-round RT-PCR of the TCR CDR3. TCRdb independently ran MiXCR on the multiplex PCR reads; one entry per CDR3 protein. Of approximately 600,000 distinct CDR3 sequences listed, roughly 14% are singletons. The material sequenced was blood. These receptor sequences come from a woman in her thirties or forties with Graves' ophthalmopathy.

This clonotype was recorded at least ten times. For the CDR3, the DNA is TGTGCCAGCACCACGGGACTCCTTCGGAGTACCACCGGGGAGCTGTTTTTT. Translated: CASTTGLLRSTTGELFF. The chain couples TRBV6-1 to TRBJ2-2; weak D call: TRBD2 (6 bases). With 7 bases removed from V and 4 bases from J, the gap between germline ends came to 22 bases. The germline V gene has CDR1 MNHNS and CDR2 SASEGT. This CDR3 comprises 17 residues.

The chain is built from TRBV4-2 and TRBJ2-7; TRBD2 matches 7 bases. The germline V gene has CDR1 LGHNA and CDR2 YNFKEQ. V lost 0 bases, J lost 0 bases, and 8 bases stayed unmatched. This CDR3 region has 17 residues. CDR3 sequence (DNA): TGTGCCAGCAGCCAAGATCTCCCTGGCGGGGGCTCCTACGAGCAGTACTTC. Protein: CASSQDLPGGGSYEQYF.

The sample holds a few counts of this clonotype. The V and J genes are TRBV6-1 and TRBJ2-6; D unresolved. The CDR3 runs 14 residues. In germline, CDR1 is MNHNS, CDR2 SASEGT. V was cut by 8 bases and J by 0 bases, with 8 bases left in between. DNA of the CDR3: TGTGCCAGCGAAGGCCGCTCTGGGGCCAACGTCCTGACTTTC. It encodes CASEGRSGANVLTF.

V usage is TRBV12-3 or TRBV12-4 and J usage is TRBJ2-5, with 10 positions matching TRBD1. The CDR3 spans 15 residues. Trimming cost V 3 bases and J 5 bases; bases outside gene matches: 6. The CDR3 sequence is CASSFGTGDRETQYF. The CDR3, as DNA: TGTGCCAGCAGTTTCGGGACAGGGGATCGGGAGACCCAGTACTTC.

This sequence joins TRBV20-1 and TRBJ2-5, with a weak D call TRBD1 (5 bases). V lost 2 bases to trimming and J lost 5 bases, with 15 bases between them. This CDR3 is 14 amino acids long. Germline CDR1 DFQATT, CDR2 SNEGSKA (reference sequence). CDR3 loop: CSARKPQGFETQYF. Written as DNA, the CDR3 is TGCAGTGCTAGAAAACCGCAGGGTTTCGAGACCCAGTACTTC.

This chain connects TRBV7-9 to TRBJ1-2; D not certain. Trimming stripped 0 bases from V and 0 bases from J, with 5 bases between. This CDR3 has 14 amino acids. The V gene's germline CDR1 is SEHNR and CDR2 FQNEAQ (reference sequence). Here the CDR3 reads CASSLARTNYGYTF. The CDR3 coding sequence is TGTGCCAGCAGCTTAGCCAGGACTAACTATGGCTACACCTTC.

The rearrangement joins TRBV7-3 to TRBJ2-3, with TRBD2 matching over 12 bases. CDR3 length: 16 residues. J was trimmed by 2 bases and V by 3 bases; bases with no gene match: 3. Germline lookup yields CDR1 SGHTA and CDR2 FQGTGA. The CDR3 sequence is CASSFGLAGYTDTQYF. The CDR3, as DNA: TGTGCCAGCAGCTTTGGACTAGCGGGATACACAGATACGCAGTATTTT.

This clonotype has at least ten counts. In DNA form, the CDR3 reads TGTGCCAGCAGTTTGACAGGGGTAGGCTACGAGCAGTACTTC. It is translated as CASSLTGVGYEQYF. This chain connects TRBV28 to TRBJ2-7; 8 nucleotides agree with TRBD1. The V gene's germline CDR1 is MDHEN and CDR2 SYDVKM. The CDR3 has 14 amino acids. V gave up 3 bases and J gave up 3 bases; unmatched junction bases: 4.

This clonotype was recorded a few times. The V gene is TRBV4-1, the J gene TRBJ1-5, with D tentatively TRBD1 (6 bases). Germline-derived CDR1 and CDR2 are MGHRA and YSYEKL. Trimming removed 4 bases at V and 2 bases at J, with 12 bases between. This CDR3 has 15 residues. CDR3 in DNA: TGCGCCAGCAGCCCAAGGACAGTGGGCAATCAGCCCCAGCATTTT. As protein: CASSPRTVGNQPQHF.

This clonotype was seen repeatedly, ten times or more. The rearrangement joins TRBV6-5 to TRBJ1-2; TRBD1 matches 10 bases. V shed 0 bases and J 7 bases; nucleotides not matched to a gene: 8. CDR1 and CDR2 (germline): MNHEY, SVGAGI. There are 16 residues in the CDR3. CDR3 amino acids: CASSYSEPGQGSGYTF. CDR3 DNA: TGTGCCAGCAGTTACTCCGAACCGGGACAGGGGTCTGGCTACACCTTC.